The clone carrying this T cell receptor (beta chain) was seen more than once but under ten times. Antigen unknown. This entry belongs to a study of OX40 agonist ivuxolimab in advanced cancers. Study as a whole: At 75% to 90% male, the cohort had a mean age of approximately 60 years, ranging from about 20 to 80. A partial response was reached by three patients: one with hepatocellular carcinoma and two with cutaneous melanoma.

The data were produced by immunoSEQ multiplex PCR, yet TCRdb's version contains in-frame clones alone and is incomplete. The sample holds tens of thousands of clones, roughly 84% seen once. Germline V gene data show CDR1 as MNHNS and CDR2 as SASEGT. CDR3 length equals 15 residues. V lost 4 bases to trimming and J lost 3 bases, with 15 bases between them. The study's findings and limits: The CD4+ and CD8+ T cells in the blood had expanded clonally by week 6 at 0.1 to 3.0 mg/kg.

The chain employs TRBV6-1 and TRBJ2-5, with D tentatively TRBD1 (6 bases). Sequenced material: CD4+ or CD8+ T cells sorted from blood, taken in a trial of the OX40 agonist ivuxolimab. This TCR was recovered from an adult with an advanced solid tumor such as melanoma, head and neck, liver or kidney cancer. CDR3 DNA: TGTGCCAGCAGTGGACACAGGGTGCTTAAAGAGACCCAGTACTTC. Encoded protein: CASSGHRVLKETQYF.